Shown below are 24 T cell receptor beta chains from a single sample sequenced in a study of regulatory T cells in long-lasting Graves disease. Time point here: newly diagnosed GD, antithyroid drugs for less than 3 months. PBMCs were the source of the RNA used for TCR sequencing. Sequencing libraries for TCR beta were prepared with iRepertoire HTBI primers and Arm-PCR of CDR3 regions. Each CDR3 protein is one row after TCRdb ran MiXCR on the multiplex PCR reads. This sample has roughly 500,000 distinct CDR3 sequences, with 14% found just once. This sample was shared with a second study, whose subject was T cells in Graves' hyperthyroidism and ophthalmopathy.

The sample was peripheral blood mononuclear cells (PBMCs), taken at new diagnosis, from a patient treated with antithyroid drugs. Receptors originate from a woman aged 45-59 years with Graves disease.

This clonotype was seen many times. This chain's CDR3 is CASSPAGGPNQPQHF. The CDR3 region has the DNA TGCGCCAGCAGCCCGGCAGGCGGACCCAATCAGCCCCAGCATTTT. This chain joins TRBV5-1 and TRBJ1-5; no firm D call. Germline CDR1 is SGHRS and CDR2 is YFSETQ. Trimming removed 4 bases from V and 3 bases from J, with 14 bases in between. The CDR3 consists of 15 residues. Together with reference TRBV5-1 and TRBJ1-5, the CDR3 gives the full variable domain: KAGVTQTPRYLIKTRGQQVTLSCSPISGHRSVSWYQQTPGQGLQFLFEYFSETQRNKGNFPGRFSGRQFSNSRSEMNVSTLELGDSALYLCASSPAGGPNQPQHFGDGTRLSIL.

This clonotype was detected ten times or more. This sequence joins TRBV7-8 and TRBJ1-1; a weak D match, TRBD1 (6 bases). This CDR3 is built from 14 residues. V gave up 6 bases and J gave up 1 base, with 12 bases separating them. CDR1 is SGHVS and CDR2 is FQNEAQ in the germline V gene. The CDR3 DNA is TGTGCCAGCAGAAATTACAGGGAGAACACTGAAGCTTTCTTT. Translating gives CASRNYRENTEAFF.

The rearrangement joins TRBV5-1 to TRBJ2-6; D is undetermined. Trimming shortened V by 5 bases and J by 0 bases, and 12 bases separated the two germline ends. Germline CDR1 SGHRS, CDR2 YFSETQ. This CDR3 has 16 residues. Written as DNA, the CDR3 is TGCGCCAGCAGACTGACGGTTAGCTCTGGGGCCAACGTCCTGACTTTC. Translation: CASRLTVSSGANVLTF.

This clonotype was observed at least ten times. The J gene is TRBJ2-7, the V gene TRBV11-2, with D possibly TRBD1 on 6 matching bases. Germline V gene lookup returns CDR1 SGHAT and CDR2 FQNNGV. V was cut by 5 bases and J by 2 bases, with 16 bases left in between. This CDR3 is built from 15 residues. CDR3 amino acids: CASSAEGTPTYEQYF. CDR3 sequence (DNA): TGTGCCAGCAGCGCAGAAGGGACACCGACCTACGAGCAGTACTTC.

V is TRBV20-1 and J is TRBJ1-1; the D is unclear. V dropped 0 bases and J dropped 0 bases, with 8 bases sitting between them. Germline V lookup: CDR1 DFQATT, CDR2 SNEGSKA (reference sequence). This CDR3 region has 14 residues. CDR3 DNA: TGCAGTGCTAGAGAGGGCGGCTTGAACACTGAAGCTTTCTTT. This translates into CSAREGGLNTEAFF.

The chain links TRBV30 to TRBJ2-3; 10 nucleotides line up with TRBD1. Looked up from germline, CDR1 is GTSNPN and CDR2 is SVGIG (reference sequence). This CDR3 comprises 13 residues. J was trimmed by 3 bases and V by 8 bases; bases with no gene match: 5. In DNA, the CDR3 is TGTGCCGGCCGGGACAGGGGTACAGATACGCAGTATTTT. Its translation: CAGRDRGTDTQYF.

In its sample, this clonotype was seen a few times. The chain combines TRBV4-1 with TRBJ2-7; D possibly corresponds to TRBD1 (6 bases). Germline V gene lookup returns CDR1 MGHRA and CDR2 YSYEKL. V was pared by 0 bases and J by 6 bases, with 12 bases between. The CDR3 extends over 14 amino acids. CDR3 in amino acids: CASSQEQGATEQYF. The DNA for the CDR3 is TGCGCCAGCAGCCAAGAACAGGGTGCAACCGAGCAGTACTTC.

This clonotype was seen more than once but under ten times. A read error may produce the germline difference seen at one junction end. V is TRBV4-1 and J is TRBJ2-3; 11 bases map to TRBD2. The CDR3 is 18 amino acids. The V gene's germline CDR1 is MGHRA and CDR2 YSYEKL. CDR3 in amino acids: CAGSQDRRWTSGQDTQYF. The CDR3 coding sequence is TGCGCCGGCAGCCAAGATAGGCGATGGACTAGCGGGCAAGATACGCAGTATTTT.

At least ten counts were recorded for this clonotype. The chain joins TRBV6-1 to TRBJ1-5; TRBD1 matches 10 bases. The ends lost 4 bases at V and 6 bases at J; junction bases unmatched: 3. This CDR3 contains 14 residues. The germline V gene has CDR1 MNHNS and CDR2 SASEGT. The CDR3 is CASSGGQGSQPQHF. CDR3 in DNA: TGTGCCAGCAGTGGGGGACAGGGGTCTCAGCCCCAGCATTTT.

This clonotype was found a few times. The rearrangement uses TRBV9 and TRBJ2-1, with a weak D call TRBD1 (6 bases). The CDR3 covers 16 residues. V was shortened by 0 bases and J by 6 bases, with 16 bases between the two germline ends. The germline V gene encodes CDR1 SGDLS and CDR2 YYNGEE. CDR3: CASSVDPQGSFNEQFF. CDR3 nucleotide sequence: TGTGCCAGCAGCGTAGACCCCCAGGGGAGTTTCAATGAGCAGTTCTTC.

This clonotype was detected only a few times. The V and J genes are TRBV19 and TRBJ2-7; D is ambiguous. The V end lost 3 bases, the J end lost 3 bases, and 9 bases lay between the germline ends. Germline lookup yields CDR1 LNHDA and CDR2 SQIVND (reference sequence). CDR3 length equals 13 residues. The chain's CDR3 is CASSIGRLYEQYF. The CDR3 bases are TGTGCCAGTAGTATCGGGCGACTCTACGAGCAGTACTTC.

The V call is TRBV12-3 or TRBV12-4, the J call TRBJ1-2; a weak D match, TRBD1 (5 bases). With 3 bases removed from V and 4 bases from J, the gap between germline ends came to 18 bases. The CDR3 sequence is 16 residues long. CDR3: CASSFNRRPGGYGYTF. The CDR3 DNA is TGTGCCAGCAGTTTTAATCGTCGTCCCGGGGGCTATGGCTACACCTTC.

This clonotype was picked up many times. This chain connects TRBV7-2 to TRBJ1-5, with TRBD1 identical over 9 bases. Germline loops: CDR1 SGHTA, CDR2 FQGNSA. This CDR3 contains 13 residues. After removal of 4 bases from V and 5 bases from J, the junction contained 0 bases not matched to a gene. CDR3 nucleotide sequence: TGTGCCAGCAGCTGGACAGGGGATCAGCCCCAGCATTTT. It specifies CASSWTGDQPQHF.

The J gene is TRBJ1-4, the V gene TRBV5-1; TRBD1 might be the D (5 bases). The germline CDR1 and CDR2 sequences are SGHRS and YFSETQ. This CDR3 contains 15 residues. V dropped 4 bases and J dropped 5 bases, with 15 bases sitting between them. CDR3 bases: TGCGCCAGCAGCCTCGGGGCTCGGTCCAATGAAAAACTGTTTTTT. Translating it yields CASSLGARSNEKLFF. Using reference TRBV5-1 and TRBJ1-4 for the parts outside the CDR3, the full variable domain is KAGVTQTPRYLIKTRGQQVTLSCSPISGHRSVSWYQQTPGQGLQFLFEYFSETQRNKGNFPGRFSGRQFSNSRSEMNVSTLELGDSALYLCASSLGARSNEKLFFGSGTQLSVL.

This clonotype was seen a handful of times. The rearrangement uses TRBV5-8 and TRBJ2-1; D is perhaps TRBD2 (5 bases). The CDR3 is 16 amino acids. The ends were cut back, 2 bases at V and 0 bases at J, with 12 bases in the middle. Germline V gives CDR1 SGHTS, CDR2 YDEGEE. The chain's CDR3 is CASSFNGESSYNEQFF. In DNA, the CDR3 is TGTGCCAGCAGCTTTAACGGGGAAAGCTCCTACAATGAGCAGTTCTTC.

CDR3 bases: TGTGCCAGCAGTTTATCTCAGGGGGAGACCCAGTACTTC. Protein product: CASSLSQGETQYF. The rearrangement joins TRBV27 to TRBJ2-5, with D tentatively TRBD1 (6 bases). The CDR3 length is 13 residues. The ends were cut back, 0 bases at V and 5 bases at J, with 7 bases in the middle. Per the germline V gene, CDR1 is MNHEY and CDR2 is SMNVEV (reference sequence).

This clonotype was detected many times. The chain combines TRBV2 with TRBJ2-5, with D tentatively TRBD1 (5 bases). The CDR3 extends over 12 amino acids. Germline lookup yields CDR1 SNHLY and CDR2 FYNNEI. V gave up 6 bases and J gave up 5 bases, with 10 bases separating them. The CDR3 loop is CASRRNRETQYF. The DNA of the CDR3 is TGTGCCAGCAGGAGAAACAGGGAGACCCAGTACTTC.

The chain carries TRBV28 and TRBJ2-2; TRBD2 aligns across 14 bases. After removal of 6 bases from V and 2 bases from J, the junction contained 11 bases not matched to a gene. The CDR3 totals 19 residues. Per the germline V gene, CDR1 is MDHEN and CDR2 is SYDVKM. The CDR3 region is CASRTPPGLAGANTGELFF. The CDR3 DNA follows: TGTGCCAGCAGAACGCCCCCGGGACTAGCGGGAGCAAACACCGGGGAGCTGTTTTTT.

This clonotype was detected many times. This chain connects TRBV24-1 to TRBJ1-1; no reliable D call. Germline V gives CDR1 KGHDR, CDR2 SFDVKD. V lost 4 bases, J lost 3 bases, and 5 bases lay in between. This CDR3 comprises 12 residues. The CDR3 loop reads CATSDQDTEAFF. CDR3 DNA: TGTGCCACCAGTGACCAGGACACTGAAGCTTTCTTT.

As for this clonotype: This clone may be a read error of a much larger clone one base away. The chain carries TRBV29-1 and TRBJ1-1; D unresolved. Germline CDR1 and CDR2: SQVTM and ANQGSEA. There are 13 residues in the CDR3. This chain's CDR3 is CSVTRAPNAEAFF. The CDR3 DNA is TGCAGCGTGACTCGGGCCCCGAACGCTGAAGCTTTCTTT.

This clonotype was recorded many times. J is TRBJ2-1 and V is TRBV28; D uncertain. CDR1 and CDR2 from the germline V gene are MDHEN and SYDVKM. V was shortened by 3 bases and J by 2 bases, with 17 bases between the two germline ends. The CDR3 is 17 amino acids. The CDR3 spells CASSLETGRSTYNEQFF. The CDR3 DNA reads TGTGCCAGCAGTTTGGAAACGGGTCGTAGTACCTACAATGAGCAGTTCTTC.

This clonotype has more than one count but fewer than ten. The chain recombines TRBV6-1 with TRBJ2-5, with 14 bases matching TRBD2. The length of the CDR3 is 16 residues. V was pared by 5 bases and J by 4 bases, with 6 bases of the junction left unmatched. The germline CDR1 and CDR2 sequences are MNHNS and SASEGT. The CDR3 DNA follows: TGTGCCAGCAGTAGGGGACTAGCGGGAGACCTAGAGACCCAGTACTTC. Translated, it gives CASSRGLAGDLETQYF.

There are a few counts of this clonotype. The chain recombines TRBV25-1 with TRBJ2-7, with 10 bases lining up with TRBD2. Germline CDR1 and CDR2: MGHDK and SYGVNS. The length of the CDR3 is 16 residues. The ends lost 2 bases at V and 4 bases at J; junction bases unmatched: 8. The CDR3 bases are TGTGCCAGCAGTGAACCGTCGGTAGCGGGAGGTTACGAGCAGTACTTC. Protein product: CASSEPSVAGGYEQYF.

This clonotype was recorded many times. The chain has TRBV5-1 and TRBJ2-3; 7 bases agree with TRBD2. J lost 5 bases, V lost 1 base, and 22 bases had no gene match. Germline lookup yields CDR1 SGHRS and CDR2 YFSETQ. This CDR3 spans 20 amino acids. The CDR3 is CASSLSVREWDYRGEDTQYF. CDR3 DNA: TGCGCCAGCAGCTTGAGCGTCCGCGAATGGGACTACCGTGGTGAAGATACGCAGTATTTT.